What follows are 32 T cell receptor beta chains derived from one specimen sequenced in a study of glioma-infiltrating T cells after dendritic cell vaccination. TCRdb keeps only in-frame clones here, not all; method: immunoSEQ multiplex PCR. The top ten clones hold approximately 8.4% of a sample with around 37,000 clones, approximately 80% of them seen once. Specimen: blood, collected before dendritic cell vaccination. The receptor source for this set is a human donor with glioblastoma.

V gene TRBV7-9 combines with J gene TRBJ1-2, with D maybe TRBD1 (5 bases). Germline loops: CDR1 SEHNR, CDR2 FQNEAQ (reference sequence). The CDR3 is 15 amino acids. The V end was cut by 5 bases, the J end by 5 bases, with 18 bases between. The CDR3 DNA sequence: TGTGCCAGCAGCACAGGATCGGGAGTACTATATGGCTACACCTTC. Translated: CASSTGSGVLYGYTF.

V gene TRBV11-3 combines with J gene TRBJ2-3, with D maybe TRBD2 (5 bases). Germline V gene data show CDR1 as SGHNT and CDR2 as YENEEA. The CDR3 contains 12 residues. Trimming pared 5 bases from V and 6 bases from J, leaving 9 bases between. For the CDR3, the DNA is TGTGCCAGCAGCATAGGACTGGATACGCAGTATTTT. Amino acids: CASSIGLDTQYF.

This chain links TRBV15 with TRBJ1-1; TRBD1 might be the D (5 bases). The CDR3 runs 15 residues. V shed 0 bases and J shed 0 bases, with 8 bases lying between them. CDR1 is LNHNV, CDR2 YYDKDF, per germline (reference sequence). The CDR3 DNA sequence: TGTGCCACCAGCAGAGAAGGGGCCCTGAACACTGAAGCTTTCTTT. It is translated as CATSREGALNTEAFF.

The V call is TRBV29-1, the J call TRBJ1-2, with a possible D match to TRBD1 (6 bases). The germline V and J ends were trimmed by 4 bases and 2 bases, with 14 bases remaining between them. The length of the CDR3 is 14 residues. Germline CDR1 and CDR2: SQVTM and ANQGSEA. The CDR3: CSVAPGVQNYGYTF. CDR3 coding DNA: TGCAGCGTTGCTCCAGGGGTCCAGAACTATGGCTACACCTTC.

This chain links TRBV5-6 with TRBJ2-3; 12 bases align to TRBD1. J gave up 5 bases and V 2 bases, and 6 bases lay outside the gene matches. CDR3 length: 16 amino acids. Germline CDR1 SGHDT, CDR2 YYEEEE. The CDR3 DNA reads TGTGCCAGCAGCTTTGGGACAGGGGGCCTCATAGATACGCAGTATTTT. Amino acid sequence: CASSFGTGGLIDTQYF.

The V call is TRBV7-9, the J call TRBJ1-1; the D is unclear. The V gene's germline CDR1 is SEHNR and CDR2 FQNEAQ (reference sequence). The V and J ends lost 0 bases and 1 base respectively, with 9 bases between them. This CDR3 has 15 residues. The CDR3, as DNA: TGTGCCAGCAGCTTAGCGTGGCTGCAGAACACTGAAGCTTTCTTT. Translation: CASSLAWLQNTEAFF.

This chain connects TRBV5-1 to TRBJ2-7, with 10 bases identical to TRBD1. The CDR3 has 16 residues. With V trimmed by 3 bases and J by 3 bases, 9 bases remained unmatched. The germline V gene encodes CDR1 SGHRS and CDR2 YFSETQ. The CDR3 here is CASSWGAGQGIYEQYF. CDR3 nucleotide sequence: TGCGCCAGCAGCTGGGGGGCGGGACAGGGGATCTACGAGCAGTACTTC.

The chain employs TRBV6-6 and TRBJ2-3; TRBD2 matches 7 bases. Per the germline V gene, CDR1 is MNHNY and CDR2 is SVGAGI (reference sequence). The CDR3 contains 15 residues. The junction had 10 bases not matched to a gene; V was cut back by 6 bases and J by 4 bases. The CDR3 DNA sequence: TGTGCCAGCAGCGAGCGGGGCTCGATCGCAGATACGCAGTATTTT. As protein: CASSERGSIADTQYF.

The chain employs TRBV4-1 and TRBJ2-1; tentatively, D is TRBD2 (7 bases). The V end was cut by 2 bases, the J end by 8 bases, with 13 bases between. The CDR3 contains 14 residues. Germline lookup yields CDR1 MGHRA and CDR2 YSYEKL. CDR3 nucleotide sequence: TGCGCCAGCAGCCAACGGCGGGGGCTCGATGAGCAGTTCTTC. Translated: CASSQRRGLDEQFF.

The chain couples TRBV13 to TRBJ2-7; 11 bases are shared with TRBD1. The CDR3 runs 14 residues. The junction had 7 bases not matched to a gene; V was cut back by 7 bases and J by 5 bases. Looked up from germline, CDR1 is PRHDT and CDR2 is FYEKMQ (reference sequence). The CDR3, as DNA: TGTGCCAGCACCCGGACAGGGGGCTTTGACGAGCAGTACTTC. Translating gives CASTRTGGFDEQYF.

With regard to this clone: Additional DNA sequences in this sample encode the identical CDR3. This chain uses TRBV6-1 with TRBJ1-6, with D perhaps matching TRBD1 (6 bases). Germline V gene lookup returns CDR1 MNHNS and CDR2 SASEGT. The V and J ends lost 6 bases and 4 bases respectively, with 13 bases between them. The CDR3 totals 15 residues. CDR3 sequence: CASSPQGGYNSPLHF. CDR3 in DNA: TGTGCCAGCAGCCCACAGGGAGGGTATAATTCACCCCTCCACTTT.

Regarding this clone: Distinct nucleotide sequences in the sample also encode this CDR3. This chain joins TRBV27 and TRBJ1-6, with a weak D call TRBD1 (5 bases). Germline assignment: CDR1 MNHEY and CDR2 SMNVEV (reference sequence). V lost 2 bases to trimming and J lost 2 bases, with 10 bases between them. The CDR3 is made up of 16 amino acids. In DNA form, the CDR3 reads TGTGCCAGCAGTTTAAGCAGGGTGGCCTATAATTCACCCCTCCACTTT. Translating it yields CASSLSRVAYNSPLHF.

This clone was detected a few times. The CDR3 loop reads CASSQTSGGPYYEQYF. CDR3 bases: TGCGCCAGCAGCCAGACTAGCGGGGGGCCCTACTACGAGCAGTACTTC. This sequence joins TRBV4-1 and TRBJ2-7; 13 nucleotides agree with TRBD2. This CDR3 spans 16 amino acids. CDR1 and CDR2 from the germline V gene are MGHRA and YSYEKL. Unmatched junction bases numbered 5, after V lost 3 bases and J lost 3 bases.

The rearrangement uses TRBV7-3 and TRBJ1-5; D is possibly TRBD1 (5 bases). CDR1 is SGHTA, CDR2 FQGTGA, per germline. Trimming stripped 1 base from V and 5 bases from J, with 6 bases between. The CDR3 spans 13 residues. CDR3 in amino acids: CASSLRGDQPQHF. The CDR3, as DNA: TGTGCCAGCAGCTTAAGGGGGGATCAGCCCCAGCATTTT.

The chain joins TRBV7-2 to TRBJ1-2; tentatively, D is TRBD1 (5 bases). V lost 3 bases and J 1 base, leaving 15 bases between the germline ends. CDR3 length: 16 amino acids. Germline V gene lookup returns CDR1 SGHTA and CDR2 FQGNSA. The CDR3 sequence: CASSFHGTRFNYGYTF. CDR3 sequence (DNA): TGTGCCAGCAGCTTTCACGGGACTCGGTTTAACTATGGCTACACCTTC.

Only a few counts were recorded for this clone. The J gene is TRBJ1-5, the V gene TRBV5-7; possible D gene TRBD1, 5 bases. TRBV5-7 is an open reading frame, and its role is uncertain. Trimming removed 4 bases from V and 7 bases from J, with 18 bases in between. The length of the CDR3 is 15 residues. The CDR3 DNA reads TGTGCCAGCAGCCCGCGGCGGGGGGAGGGGCAGCCCCAGCATTTT. Its protein product is CASSPRRGEGQPQHF.

This clone was counted a single time. V usage is TRBV30 and J usage is TRBJ2-7, with D perhaps TRBD1 (5 bases). The CDR3 runs 10 residues. Between the trimmed V and J ends, which lost 8 bases and 3 bases, there was a span of 8 bases. The germline V gene encodes CDR1 GTSNPN and CDR2 SVGIG (reference sequence). The chain's CDR3 is CAVGVYEQYF. The CDR3 bases are TGTGCCGTAGGGGTCTACGAGCAGTACTTC.

CDR3 in DNA: TGCGCCAGCAGCTTGGTACGGGGGAGTGGGGAGACCCAGTACTTC. Amino acids: CASSLVRGSGETQYF. The V gene is TRBV5-1, the J gene TRBJ2-5; TRBD2 is a possible D gene (6 bases). The germline V and J ends were trimmed by 0 bases and 5 bases, with 14 bases remaining between them. The CDR3 is made up of 15 amino acids. The germline V gene has CDR1 SGHRS and CDR2 YFSETQ.

The V and J genes are TRBV30 and TRBJ2-2; 8 bases map to TRBD1. J gave up 0 bases and V 7 bases, and 16 bases lay outside the gene matches. The CDR3 runs to 18 residues. Germline lookup yields CDR1 GTSNPN and CDR2 SVGIG (reference sequence). The CDR3 DNA reads as TGTGCCTTGGAGCTAGGGACAGGACACCTCCCGAACACCGGGGAGCTGTTTTTT. This gives the protein CALELGTGHLPNTGELFF.

The chain has TRBV14 and TRBJ2-1; perhaps TRBD2 as D (5 bases). CDR1 is SGHDN and CDR2 is FVKESK in the germline V gene. V dropped 5 bases and J dropped 3 bases, with 17 bases sitting between them. This CDR3 has 16 residues. CDR3 nucleotide sequence: TGTGCCAGCAGCGGCCGAGGGATGGGCCTCTACAATGAGCAGTTCTTC. Translated: CASSGRGMGLYNEQFF.

This clone occurred a few times. V usage is TRBV2 and J usage is TRBJ1-1; 10 nucleotides match TRBD1. Germline trimming cut 2 bases from V and 2 bases from J; bases unmatched to any gene: 2. Germline V lookup: CDR1 SNHLY, CDR2 FYNNEI. This CDR3 region has 15 residues. Here the CDR3 reads CASSEWDRGNTEAFF. The CDR3 DNA reads as TGTGCCAGCAGTGAATGGGACAGGGGAAACACTGAAGCTTTCTTT.

The J gene is TRBJ2-2, the V gene TRBV11-2, with 15 bases identical to TRBD2. CDR1 and CDR2 from the germline V gene are SGHAT and FQNNGV. The CDR3 covers 19 residues. The trim removed 4 bases at V and 1 base at J, leaving 7 bases unmatched. The CDR3 spells CASSSGWTSGGGNTGELFF. In nucleotides, the CDR3 is TGTGCCAGCAGCTCCGGCTGGACTAGCGGGGGGGGGAACACCGGGGAGCTGTTTTTT.

The chain links TRBV28 to TRBJ2-7, with TRBD1 identical over 9 bases. From germline, CDR1 is MDHEN and CDR2 SYDVKM. The CDR3 length is 17 residues. The trim removed 1 base at V and 2 bases at J, leaving 9 bases unmatched. CDR3 bases: TGTGCCAGCAGTTTATCCTTGGGACAGGGAATAGCCTACGAGCAGTACTTC. Its translation is CASSLSLGQGIAYEQYF.

The CDR3 nucleotides are TGCGCCAGCAGACCTAACTTAGCGGGGGGTGACACCGGGGAGCTGTTTTTT. Protein product: CASRPNLAGGDTGELFF. This chain uses TRBV5-1 with TRBJ2-2; TRBD2 agrees at 10 bases. Germline loops: CDR1 SGHRS, CDR2 YFSETQ. V was clipped by 5 bases and J by 3 bases; unmatched bases: 10. The CDR3 contains 17 residues.

The chain combines TRBV6-5 with TRBJ2-3, with 15 bases that match TRBD2. This CDR3 region has 16 residues. Germline V gene lookup returns CDR1 MNHEY and CDR2 SVGAGI. The ends lost 3 bases at V and 6 bases at J; junction bases unmatched: 4. The CDR3 region is CASSYWTSGGADTQYF. In nucleotides, the CDR3 is TGTGCCAGCAGTTATTGGACTAGCGGGGGGGCCGATACGCAGTATTTT.

The chain carries TRBV6-1 and TRBJ1-2, with D possibly TRBD1 on 5 matching bases. Looked up from germline, CDR1 is MNHNS and CDR2 is SASEGT. The germline V and J ends were trimmed by 1 base and 4 bases, with 16 bases remaining between them. This CDR3 is built from 16 residues. In DNA form, the CDR3 reads TGTGCCAGCAGTGAAGGGATGCCGACAGACTTCTATGGCTACACCTTC. It codes for CASSEGMPTDFYGYTF.

This clone has more than one count but fewer than ten. DNA of the CDR3: TGTGCCAGCAGCTTTAACCAAAGGGGAGAGACCCAGTACTTC. It is translated as CASSFNQRGETQYF. This rearrangement joins TRBV5-4 to TRBJ2-5, with D possibly TRBD1 on 5 matching bases. There are 14 residues in the CDR3. Per germline, CDR1 SGHNT and CDR2 YYREEE (reference sequence). Trimming took 2 bases from V and 4 from J, leaving 12 bases between them.

This clone was observed a handful of times. This chain uses TRBV7-9 with TRBJ1-2; 8 bases fit TRBD1. CDR3 length equals 13 residues. Germline V CDR1 and CDR2: SEHNR, FQNEAQ (reference sequence). J gave up 7 bases and V 3 bases, and 4 bases lay outside the gene matches. The CDR3 DNA follows: TGTGCCAGCAGCTTCGGGGACAGGCCTGGCTACACCTTC. Residues: CASSFGDRPGYTF.

The rearrangement links TRBV5-6 to TRBJ2-5, with D maybe TRBD2 (6 bases). Germline lookup yields CDR1 SGHDT and CDR2 YYEEEE. CDR3 length: 14 residues. The V gene lost 1 base and the J gene lost 4 bases, with 11 bases spanning the gap. As DNA, the CDR3 is TGTGCCAGCAGCTTGAGGGCGGGGTCAGAGACCCAGTACTTC. Translating it yields CASSLRAGSETQYF.

This clone was counted once. The rearrangement joins TRBV5-6 to TRBJ2-1, with TRBD2 matching over 8 bases. From germline, CDR1 is SGHDT and CDR2 YYEEEE. Trimming took 1 base from V and 1 from J; bases not matched to a gene: 7. The CDR3 has 17 amino acids. The CDR3, as DNA: TGTGCCAGCAGCTTGACCCCCCCTAGCGGGTCCTACAATGAGCAGTTCTTC. Translated: CASSLTPPSGSYNEQFF.

This chain joins TRBV6-4 and TRBJ2-3; no clear D gene. Germline V gene data show CDR1 as MRHNA and CDR2 as SNTAGT. Trimming cost V 1 base and J 0 bases, with 5 bases left between them. This CDR3 has 14 residues. CDR3 in amino acids: CASSDFSSTDTQYF. As DNA, the CDR3 is TGTGCCAGCAGTGACTTTTCTAGCACAGATACGCAGTATTTT.

There are a few counts of this clone. This chain links TRBV10-3 with TRBJ1-4, with D possibly being TRBD1 (5 bases). The CDR3 is made up of 15 amino acids. Germline loops: CDR1 ENHRY, CDR2 SYGVKD. Between the trimmed V and J ends, which lost 0 bases and 6 bases, there was a span of 11 bases. The CDR3 DNA follows: TGTGCCATCAGTGAGTCAGCTCCGGGGGATGAAAAACTGTTTTTT. Its protein is CAISESAPGDEKLFF.